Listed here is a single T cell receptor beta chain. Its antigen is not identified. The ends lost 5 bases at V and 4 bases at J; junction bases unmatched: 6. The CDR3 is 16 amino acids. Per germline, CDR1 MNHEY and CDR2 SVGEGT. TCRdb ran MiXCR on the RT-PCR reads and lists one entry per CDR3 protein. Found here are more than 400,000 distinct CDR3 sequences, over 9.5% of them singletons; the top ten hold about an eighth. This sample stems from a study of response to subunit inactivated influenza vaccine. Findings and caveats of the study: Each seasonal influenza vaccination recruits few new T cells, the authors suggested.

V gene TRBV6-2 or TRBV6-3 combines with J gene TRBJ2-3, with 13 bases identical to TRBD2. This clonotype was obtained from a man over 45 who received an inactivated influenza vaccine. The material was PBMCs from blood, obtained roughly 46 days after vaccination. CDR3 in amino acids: CASSRVTSGGPDTQYF. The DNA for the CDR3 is TGTGCCAGCAGTCGGGTGACTAGCGGGGGGCCAGATACGCAGTATTTT.